This T cell receptor beta chain was sequenced for a study of T cell responses to AZD1222 COVID-19 vaccine. Study outcomes and limitations: Two doses of AZD1222 preceded a rise in Spike-specific TCR breadth and depth. The study sampled repertoires only after the peak T cell response.

Assay: immunoSEQ multiplex PCR; the TCRdb copy retains only in-frame clones and omits some. This sample has about 120,000 clones, with roughly 90% found just once. About this clone: Its specificity is not known.

Germline V gives CDR1 KGHSH, CDR2 LQKENI. V was cut by 0 bases and J by 4 bases, with 13 bases left in between. CDR3 length equals 15 residues. This sequence was found in an adult who received the MenACWY meningococcal vaccine as a control. The material was peripheral blood, obtained 28 days after the second dose of the MenACWY control vaccine. The rearrangement links TRBV18 to TRBJ2-7; a possible D gene is TRBD1 (7 bases). In DNA form, the CDR3 reads TGTGCCAGCTCACCACCGAACAGGGGACTTTACGAGCAGTACTTC. Its protein product is CASSPPNRGLYEQYF.